Described below is a single TCR beta chain sequence and its context. The antigen remains unidentified. The CDR3 covers 16 residues. Germline values: CDR1 SGHNT, CDR2 YYREEE (reference sequence). With V trimmed by 3 bases and J by 0 bases, 4 bases remained unmatched. Sequenced by immunoSEQ multiplex PCR; TCRdb stores in-frame clones only, minus some. The table records 550,000 to 800,000 clones, 90% of them present only once. These data come from a study of shared clonotypes between healthy human individuals. Study-level information: CD4 naive and CD4 memory each took three plates per donor, while CD8 naive took two and CD8 memory one. Regarding the study as a whole: Large sequencing depth failed to make sorted-subset sequencing complete, rarefaction showed. Collection of samples was limited to blood; tissue repertoires likely differ.

The rearrangement uses TRBV5-4 and TRBJ1-3; 9 nucleotides match TRBD1. Sequencing was carried out using memory CD8+ T cells from PBMCs. Subset: CD45RO+ cells pooled with CCR7-negative TemRA cells. The TCR sequence derives from a man younger than 30 in good health. Some clones in this sample may be carry-over from other donors' samples. The CDR3 nucleotides read TGTGCCAGCAGCTCCGGGACAGGGCTCTCTGGAAACACCATATATTTT. It encodes CASSSGTGLSGNTIYF.